Listed here are 18 T cell receptor beta chains from one sample, sequenced in a study of identical twins. TCRdb used MiXCR to reprocess the 5' RACE reads, holding one entry per CDR3 protein. This sample has some 570,000 distinct CDR3 sequences, with about a fifth found just once. The data were also submitted as part of a second study, on yellow fever vaccine responses in identical twins.

Sequenced: CD4+ T cells sorted from blood. These receptors were obtained from a woman under 30 in good health.

The sample holds a few counts of this clonotype. The chain carries TRBV15 and TRBJ1-5; weak D call: TRBD1 (5 bases). The CDR3 extends over 15 amino acids. CDR1 is LNHNV, CDR2 YYDKDF, per germline (reference sequence). Trimming pared 3 bases from V and 5 bases from J, leaving 14 bases between. CDR3: CATSSGGALDQPQHF. CDR3 coding DNA: TGTGCCACCAGCAGTGGAGGGGCCCTTGATCAGCCCCAGCATTTT.

This chain connects TRBV4-1 to TRBJ2-1; 9 bases map to TRBD1. J lost 6 bases, V lost 2 bases, and 5 bases had no gene match. The CDR3 is 15 residues long. The germline V gene has CDR1 MGHRA and CDR2 YSYEKL. This CDR3 reads CASSQLGQGSNEQFF. The CDR3 region has the DNA TGCGCCAGCAGCCAATTGGGACAGGGTAGCAATGAGCAGTTCTTC.

This clonotype was seen only a few times. The CDR3 is CASRNSGRTSNTGELFF. Here the CDR3 DNA reads TGTGCCAGCAGGAATAGCGGGAGGACCTCCAACACCGGGGAGCTGTTTTTT. This chain joins TRBV6-1 and TRBJ2-2; 10 nucleotides agree with TRBD2. CDR3 length: 17 amino acids. CDR1 and CDR2 (germline): MNHNS, SASEGT. The trim removed 6 bases at V and 2 bases at J, leaving 9 bases unmatched.

There are many counts of this clonotype. The chain is built from TRBV7-8 and TRBJ1-1; a possible D gene is TRBD1 (6 bases). The CDR3 has 16 residues. Germline values: CDR1 SGHVS, CDR2 FQNEAQ. The V gene lost 1 base and the J gene lost 4 bases, with 16 bases spanning the gap. The CDR3 here is CASSLVSGLGGTEAFF. CDR3 coding DNA: TGTGCCAGCAGCTTAGTGTCCGGCTTAGGGGGCACTGAAGCTTTCTTT.

This clonotype was seen a few times. V usage is TRBV27 and J usage is TRBJ2-3; 7 bases map to TRBD2. J gave up 4 bases and V 8 bases, and 15 bases lay outside the gene matches. CDR3 length: 16 residues. Germline CDR1 and CDR2: MNHEY and SMNVEV (reference sequence). The CDR3 reads CASGPGGYPSADTQYF. CDR3 nucleotides: TGTGCCAGCGGCCCGGGAGGCTACCCCTCGGCAGATACGCAGTATTTT.

This clonotype was observed a few times. The chain combines TRBV4-1 with TRBJ2-3; D is unresolved. Germline CDR1 MGHRA, CDR2 YSYEKL. This CDR3 region has 15 residues. Trimming pared 0 bases from V and 3 bases from J, leaving 10 bases between. CDR3 amino acids: CASSQESYGTDTQYF. The DNA for the CDR3 is TGCGCCAGCAGCCAAGAGTCGTACGGAACAGATACGCAGTATTTT.

This clonotype has just a few counts. V and J are TRBV25-1 and TRBJ1-2, with no clear D. The CDR3 length is 14 residues. The V end was cut by 7 bases, the J end by 4 bases, with 16 bases between. CDR1 is MGHDK and CDR2 is SYGVNS in the germline V gene. The CDR3 is CASTPTDGLYGYTF. The CDR3 DNA reads TGTGCCAGCACCCCCACAGACGGACTCTATGGCTACACCTTC.

This clonotype was found a few times. The chain has TRBV6-2 or TRBV6-3 and TRBJ1-1, with 9 bases fitting TRBD1. The V segment lost 6 bases and the J segment 1 base; nucleotides outside the gene matches: 6. The CDR3 contains 15 residues. Per the germline V gene, CDR1 is MNHEY and CDR2 is SVGEGT. The CDR3 DNA sequence: TGTGCCAGCAGACTTCACAGGGGGCGGAACACTGAAGCTTTCTTT. It encodes CASRLHRGRNTEAFF.

As concerns this clonotype: The conserved closing phenylalanine or tryptophan is absent in this CDR3, likely reflecting a read error. The J gene is TRBJ2-5, the V gene TRBV20-1; D gene ambiguous. CDR1 is DFQATT and CDR2 is SNEGSKA in the germline V gene (reference sequence). With 6 bases removed from V and 1 base from J, the gap between germline ends came to 12 bases. CDR3 size: 13 residues. The DNA for the CDR3 is TGCAGTGCCAGGCCAGGATTCCAAGAGACCCAGTACTAC. It translates to CSARPGFQETQYY.

The V gene is TRBV5-1, the J gene TRBJ2-4; D uncertain. Trimming removed 1 base at V and 10 bases at J, with 12 bases between. CDR3 length: 13 residues. Germline V gene data show CDR1 as SGHRS and CDR2 as YFSETQ. CDR3 loop: CASSLSQDEIQYF. The CDR3 DNA reads TGCGCCAGCAGCTTGAGTCAGGACGAAATTCAGTACTTC.

The CDR3 DNA is TGCGCCAGCAGCCCTAAGGGACTAGACTACGAGCAGTACTTC. It codes for CASSPKGLDYEQYF. The rearrangement uses TRBV5-1 and TRBJ2-7, with 8 bases identical to TRBD2. Trimming took 4 bases from V and 3 from J; bases not matched to a gene: 6. This CDR3 spans 14 amino acids. Germline-derived CDR1 and CDR2 are SGHRS and YFSETQ.

The gene calls are TRBV5-1 and TRBJ2-1; 9 positions match TRBD1. Germline assignment: CDR1 SGHRS and CDR2 YFSETQ. The CDR3 loop spans 18 amino acids. The trim removed 0 bases at V and 9 bases at J, leaving 16 bases unmatched. CDR3 nucleotides: TGCGCCAGCAGCTTGGGACAGGGGGTAAACCGAAGGGTGAGTGAGCAGTTCTTC. Translating it yields CASSLGQGVNRRVSEQFF. Supplemented by reference TRBV5-1 and TRBJ2-1, the full variable domain reads KAGVTQTPRYLIKTRGQQVTLSCSPISGHRSVSWYQQTPGQGLQFLFEYFSETQRNKGNFPGRFSGRQFSNSRSEMNVSTLELGDSALYLCASSLGQGVNRRVSEQFFGPGTRLTVL.

The DNA for the CDR3 is TGTGCCAGCAGCTTAACCGACCCCGGGTGGGCCGAAAAACTGTTTTTT. Its protein is CASSLTDPGWAEKLFF. The V and J genes are TRBV7-8 and TRBJ1-4; D gene ambiguous. Trimming took 2 bases from V and 8 from J, leaving 18 bases between them. The CDR3 covers 16 residues. The germline V gene has CDR1 SGHVS and CDR2 FQNEAQ.

The chain is built from TRBV12-3 or TRBV12-4 and TRBJ2-3, with no clear D. The V end was cut by 10 bases, the J end by 0 bases, with 29 bases between. CDR3 length: 19 amino acids. CDR3 loop: CAICLQSSLTLASTDTQYF. Written as DNA, the CDR3 is TGTGCCATCTGTCTCCAGTCGAGCCTAACCCTCGCTAGCACAGATACGCAGTATTTT.

This clonotype was seen a single time. The chain uses TRBV12-5 and TRBJ2-1; the match to TRBD2 covers 7 bases. J lost 0 bases, V lost 5 bases, and 7 bases had no gene match. The length of the CDR3 is 16 residues. Germline loops: CDR1 LGHNT, CDR2 FRNRAP. CDR3 residues: CASGPLGGSSYNEQFF. In nucleotides, the CDR3 is TGTGCTAGTGGTCCTCTCGGGGGGAGCTCCTACAATGAGCAGTTCTTC.

This clonotype appeared a few times. The chain is built from TRBV12-3 or TRBV12-4 and TRBJ2-2; D tentatively fits TRBD1 or TRBD2 (5 bases each). The CDR3 sequence is 15 residues long. V shed 5 bases and J shed 2 bases, with 12 bases lying between them. In DNA, the CDR3 is TGTGCCAGCAGTGGGGGTTGGGGTAACACCGGGGAGCTGTTTTTT. Translation gives CASSGGWGNTGELFF.

This chain uses TRBV20-1 with TRBJ2-3; TRBD2 aligns across 7 bases. This CDR3 comprises 16 residues. Trimming took 0 bases from V and 7 from J; bases not matched to a gene: 13. Germline values: CDR1 DFQATT, CDR2 SNEGSKA (reference sequence). CDR3 in DNA: TGCAGTGCTAGAGATAAGTGGGAGGGCCCAATCCATACGCAGTATTTT. Amino acid sequence: CSARDKWEGPIHTQYF.

This clonotype showed up just a few times. The CDR3 sequence: CATTPGQVYNEQFF. The CDR3 region has the DNA TGTGCCACCACCCCGGGACAGGTTTACAATGAGCAGTTCTTC. This sequence joins TRBV10-3 and TRBJ2-1, with TRBD1 matching over 8 bases. Germline CDR1 ENHRY, CDR2 SYGVKD. J was trimmed by 4 bases and V by 10 bases; bases with no gene match: 9. CDR3 length: 14 residues.